Below are 10 T cell receptor beta chains sequenced from a single sample in a study of radiation and T cells in renal cell carcinoma. Treatment indicated: treatment-naive control, cytoreductive nephrectomy. Generated by immunoSEQ multiplex PCR, the TCRdb table keeps only in-frame clones and is missing some. The sample has about 15,000 clones, approximately 56% seen once. Here the sequenced sample was tumor tissue, taken from a patient whose treatment was nephrectomy without radiotherapy. These receptors were taken from a man aged 60 to 69 with renal cell carcinoma.

The sample holds a few counts of this clone. The CDR3 region is CASSLGTSGSLDNEQFF. CDR3 sequence (DNA): TGCGCCAGCAGCCTCGGGACTAGCGGGAGTTTGGACAATGAGCAGTTCTTC. This chain uses TRBV4-3 with TRBJ2-1, with 14 bases fitting TRBD2. V gave up 4 bases and J gave up 5 bases; unmatched junction bases: 7. The CDR3 sequence is 17 residues long. From germline, CDR1 is LGHNA and CDR2 YSLEER.

V gene TRBV27 combines with J gene TRBJ2-6, with D possibly matching TRBD1 (6 bases). The V end was cut by 8 bases, the J end by 0 bases, with 11 bases between. Germline V gives CDR1 MNHEY, CDR2 SMNVEV (reference sequence). The CDR3 runs 15 residues. The CDR3 bases are TGTGCCAGCCCGGACAGACACTCTGGGGCCAACGTCCTGACTTTC. Protein: CASPDRHSGANVLTF.

V and J are TRBV5-5 and TRBJ2-1; TRBD1 matches 7 bases. The trim removed 0 bases at V and 3 bases at J, leaving 12 bases unmatched. Germline V gene data show CDR1 as SGHKS and CDR2 as YYEKEE (reference sequence). CDR3 length equals 18 residues. The CDR3 DNA sequence: TGTGCCAGCAGCTTGGACTATCAGACAGGGTTGGTCTACAATGAGCAGTTCTTC. It yields the protein CASSLDYQTGLVYNEQFF.

This clone is judged medium-sized (0.01 to 0.1%). The J gene is TRBJ2-5, the V gene TRBV5-4; D possibly uses TRBD1 or TRBD2 (5 bases each). The CDR3 runs to 14 residues. V gave up 0 bases and J gave up 3 bases, with 9 bases separating them. In germline, CDR1 is SGHNT, CDR2 YYREEE (reference sequence). The CDR3 is CASSLGGTEETQYF. The CDR3, as DNA: TGTGCCAGCAGCTTGGGTGGGACGGAAGAGACCCAGTACTTC. The whole variable domain, filled in from reference TRBV5-4 and TRBJ2-5, reads ETGVTQSPTHLIKTRGQQVTLRCSSQSGHNTVSWYQQALGQGPQFIFQYYREEENGRGNFPPRFSGLQFPNYSSELNVNALELDDSALYLCASSLGGTEETQYFGPGTRLLVL.

A few counts support this clone. The chain combines TRBV28 with TRBJ2-7; 7 bases align to TRBD1. The CDR3 has 12 amino acids. Germline CDR1 and CDR2: MDHEN and SYDVKM. Trimming at V came to 6 bases and at J to 5 bases, leaving 4 bases not matched to a gene. CDR3 loop: CASSPDRHEQYF. The CDR3 DNA follows: TGTGCCAGCAGCCCGGACAGGCACGAGCAGTACTTC.

The chain is built from TRBV15 and TRBJ2-5, with 12 bases that match TRBD2. This CDR3 spans 16 amino acids. Losses at the gene ends were 5 bases for V and 1 base for J; bases not matched to a gene: 5. Germline CDR1 reads LNHNV; CDR2 reads YYDKDF (reference sequence). The CDR3 bases are TGTGCCACCAGCGGGACTAGCGGGTATCCCCAAGAGACCCAGTACTTC. Protein product: CATSGTSGYPQETQYF.

The chain joins TRBV2 to TRBJ1-2; possibly TRBD1 for D (5 bases). Trimming removed 6 bases from V and 6 bases from J, with 17 bases in between. The CDR3 runs 14 residues. Germline V gene data show CDR1 as SNHLY and CDR2 as FYNNEI. The CDR3, as DNA: TGTGCCAGCAGGGGGACTGCCAATTCTGATGGCTACACCTTC. Residues: CASRGTANSDGYTF. The full variable domain, in which reference TRBV2 and TRBJ1-2 provide the parts outside the CDR3, is EPEVTQTPSHQVTQMGQEVILRCVPISNHLYFYWYRQILGQKVEFLVSFYNNEISEKSEIFDDQFSVERPDGSNFTLKIRSTKLEDSAMYFCASRGTANSDGYTFGSGTRLTVV.

V is TRBV7-2 and J is TRBJ2-2, with 7 bases lining up with TRBD1. Germline CDR1 SGHTA, CDR2 FQGNSA. The CDR3 consists of 14 residues. The V and J ends lost 6 bases and 5 bases, in that order; junction bases with no gene match: 6. In nucleotides, the CDR3 is TGTGCCAGCAGTCAACAGGGGCGGACCGGGGAGCTGTTTTTT. It specifies CASSQQGRTGELFF.

V gene TRBV29-1 combines with J gene TRBJ1-1, with TRBD1 matching over 7 bases. CDR3 length: 14 residues. J lost 4 bases, V lost 4 bases, and 9 bases had no gene match. The germline V gene has CDR1 SQVTM and CDR2 ANQGSEA. In nucleotides, the CDR3 is TGCAGCGTTGGATTCCGGGACAGTACCACTGAAGCTTTCTTT. This codes for CSVGFRDSTTEAFF. Full variable domain (rest looked up from reference TRBV29-1 and TRBJ1-1): SAVISQKPSRDICQRGTSLTIQCQVDSQVTMMFWYRQQPGQSLTLIATANQGSEATYESGFVIDKFPISRPNLTFSTLTVSNMSPEDSSIYLCSVGFRDSTTEAFFGQGTRLTVV.

The chain links TRBV27 to TRBJ2-1; 9 bases line up with TRBD2. Germline CDR1 MNHEY, CDR2 SMNVEV (reference sequence). The CDR3 has 16 residues. V lost 4 bases to trimming and J lost 6 bases; unmatched junction nucleotides: 10. The CDR3 DNA reads as TGTGCCAGCAGTTCCCTACTAGCGGGCCCTGGCAATGAGCAGTTCTTC. It codes for CASSSLLAGPGNEQFF.